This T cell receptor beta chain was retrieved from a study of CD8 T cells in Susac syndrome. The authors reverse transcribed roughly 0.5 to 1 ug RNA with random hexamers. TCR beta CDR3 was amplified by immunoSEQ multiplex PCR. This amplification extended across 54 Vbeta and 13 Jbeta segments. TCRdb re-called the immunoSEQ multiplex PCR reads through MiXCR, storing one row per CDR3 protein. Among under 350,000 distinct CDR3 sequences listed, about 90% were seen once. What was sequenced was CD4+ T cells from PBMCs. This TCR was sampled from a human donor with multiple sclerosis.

CDR3 bases: TGTGCCAGTAGTAAGGAGCGCCTTTTGAACACTGAAGCTTTCTTT. Translating it yields CASSKERLLNTEAFF. The genes are TRBV19 and TRBJ1-1; D is ambiguous. In germline, CDR1 is LNHDA, CDR2 SQIVND (reference sequence). V lost 4 bases to trimming and J lost 0 bases, with 12 bases between them. There are 15 residues in the CDR3. Supplemented by reference TRBV19 and TRBJ1-1, the full variable domain reads DGGITQSPKYLFRKEGQNVTLSCEQNLNHDAMYWYRQDPGQGLRLIYYSQIVNDFQKGDIAEGYSVSREKKESFPLTVTSAQKNPTAFYLCASSKERLLNTEAFFGQGTRLTVV.